A selection of T cell receptor beta chains follows, all from one sample in a study of somatic mutations in cytotoxic T cells in rheumatoid arthritis. Libraries were prepared by immunoSEQ multiplex PCR; TCRdb keeps only in-frame clonotypes and omits some of them. The sample gives about 27,000 clones, nearly 75% of which show up once; 9.9% is in the top ten. Sequencing was done on a sample of CD8+ T cells sorted from blood. The receptors were sampled from a woman between 18 and 29 years old in good health. Both conserved end residues are part of each CDR3. The D gene is left open where the match is weak. Some rows have no size entry. The others give once, few or many, or a class for an expanded clone.

TRBV7-9	.	TRBD1	TRBJ1-5	CASSSTGANQPQHF	TGTGCCAGCAGCTCGACAGGGGCCAATCAGCCCCAGCATTTT
TRBV2	.	TRBD1	TRBJ1-2	CASSDPRDRIAFYGYTF	TGTGCCAGCAGCGACCCCCGGGACAGGATCGCCTTTTATGGCTACACCTTC
TRBV2	.	TRBD1	TRBJ1-5	CASSEYRGFSNQPQHF	TGTGCCAGCAGTGAGTACAGGGGCTTTAGCAATCAGCCCCAGCATTTT
TRBV6-5	.	.	TRBJ2-1	CASGAGGFNEQFF	TGTGCCTCCGGGGCAGGGGGGTTTAATGAGCAGTTCTTC
TRBV19	.	TRBD1	TRBJ1-2	CASSIFRDRSYGYTF	TGTGCCAGTAGTATCTTTAGGGACAGATCCTATGGCTACACCTTC
TRBV10-2	few	TRBD2	TRBJ2-7	CASSEFGLADSYEQYF	TGCGCCAGCAGTGAGTTTGGACTAGCGGACTCCTACGAGCAGTACTTC
TRBV7-9	.	.	TRBJ2-3	CASTQDADTQYF	TGTGCCAGCACCCAGGATGCAGATACGCAGTATTTT
TRBV11-2	few	TRBD1	TRBJ1-2	CASSSSGTGLYGYTF	TGTGCCAGCAGCTCCTCCGGGACAGGGCTCTATGGCTACACCTTC
TRBV27	few	.	TRBJ1-5	CASSLRGYNQPQHF	TGTGCCAGCAGTTTACGGGGGTACAATCAGCCCCAGCATTTT
TRBV4-1	.	.	TRBJ2-3	CASSQDDPTDTQYF	TGCGCCAGCAGCCAAGATGACCCGACAGATACGCAGTATTTT
TRBV6-5	.	TRBD1	TRBJ2-7	CASSYGQGLEQYF	TGTGCCAGCAGTTACGGACAGGGACTCGAGCAGTACTTC
TRBV19	.	.	TRBJ2-3	CARRTRTDTQYF	TGTGCCAGAAGGACACGCACAGATACGCAGTATTTT
TRBV7-2	.	TRBD1	TRBJ2-1	CASSPMTGGDEQFF	TGTGCCAGCAGCCCAATGACAGGGGGAGATGAGCAGTTCTTC
TRBV4-1	.	TRBD1	TRBJ2-7	CASSQGSTGEFYEQYF	TGCGCCAGCAGCCAAGGGTCGACAGGGGAGTTCTACGAGCAGTACTTC
TRBV5-4	.	TRBD1	TRBJ1-5	CASSVDRGLGQPQHF	TGTGCCAGCAGCGTGGACAGGGGGCTGGGTCAGCCCCAGCATTTT
TRBV4-2	.	TRBD1	TRBJ2-1	CASSQWAGTVDQEQFF	TGTGCCAGCAGCCAATGGGCCGGGACAGTAGATCAGGAGCAGTTCTTC
TRBV9	medium-sized	TRBD1	TRBJ1-1	CASSVEGANTEAFF	TGTGCCAGCAGCGTAGAGGGGGCGAACACTGAAGCTTTCTTT
TRBV28	.	.	TRBJ1-4	CASRDFRPATNEKLFF	TGTGCCAGCAGAGACTTCCGACCGGCAACTAATGAAAAACTGTTTTTT
TRBV30	once	.	TRBJ1-1	CAWSVGRTREAFF	TGTGCCTGGAGTGTAGGGCGGACGAGAGAAGCTTTCTTT
TRBV6-6	.	.	TRBJ1-4	CASSYSLLQANEKLFF	TGTGCCAGCAGTTACTCGCTACTCCAGGCTAATGAAAAACTGTTTTTT
TRBV7-9	.	.	TRBJ1-2	CASSLVRDGYTF	TGTGCCAGCAGCTTAGTAAGGGATGGCTACACCTTC
TRBV27	.	.	TRBJ2-1	CASSYSSYNEQFF	TGTGCCAGCAGTTATAGCTCCTACAATGAGCAGTTCTTC